A single sample is the source of the 29 T cell receptor beta chains below, sequenced in a study of OX40 agonist ivuxolimab in advanced cancers. Sequencing was performed with immunoSEQ multiplex PCR; in TCRdb, only in-frame clones are kept and a portion is missing. Found here are around 53,000 clones, 70% to 90% of them singletons; the top ten hold approximately 0.69%. The sample in question was CD4+ or CD8+ T cells sorted from blood, obtained in a trial of the OX40 agonist ivuxolimab. All receptors derive from an adult with an advanced solid tumor such as melanoma, head and neck, liver or kidney cancer.

The gene calls are TRBV29-1 and TRBJ1-5; the D gene is possibly TRBD1 (5 bases). V dropped 7 bases and J dropped 8 bases, with 12 bases sitting between them. The CDR3 length is 11 residues. The germline V gene encodes CDR1 SQVTM and CDR2 ANQGSEA. The CDR3 DNA reads TGCAGCGGAGGGGAGGGGAAGCCCCAGCATTTT. This translates into CSGGEGKPQHF.

This chain uses TRBV6-1 with TRBJ1-6; tentative D call: TRBD1 (6 bases). This CDR3 has 16 residues. The V gene lost 1 base and the J gene lost 4 bases, with 11 bases spanning the gap. Germline V CDR1 and CDR2: MNHNS, SASEGT. The CDR3, as DNA: TGTGCCAGCAGTGAAGTTGGCAGGGGATATAATTCACCCCTCCACTTT. Translation gives CASSEVGRGYNSPLHF.

J is TRBJ2-7 and V is TRBV5-1, with D possibly matching TRBD2 (5 bases). The CDR3 covers 14 residues. Germline V lookup: CDR1 SGHRS, CDR2 YFSETQ. The V and J ends lost 4 bases and 0 bases respectively, with 11 bases between them. The CDR3 is CASSLSGFSYEQYF. The CDR3 bases are TGCGCCAGCAGCCTATCGGGATTCTCCTACGAGCAGTACTTC.

The chain joins TRBV6-1 to TRBJ2-7, with a possible D match to TRBD2 (6 bases). The CDR3 has 14 residues. V lost 1 base, J lost 0 bases, and 7 bases lay in between. The V gene's germline CDR1 is MNHNS and CDR2 SASEGT. The CDR3 sequence is CASSEGRGSYEQYF. CDR3 sequence (DNA): TGTGCCAGCAGTGAAGGGCGGGGCTCCTACGAGCAGTACTTC.

This rearrangement joins TRBV2 to TRBJ2-5; D is uncertain. V shed 4 bases and J shed 4 bases, with 7 bases lying between them. Germline V CDR1 and CDR2: SNHLY, FYNNEI. The CDR3 extends over 12 amino acids. The CDR3 sequence: CASSVGRETQYF. In DNA, the CDR3 is TGTGCCAGCAGTGTGGGTCGAGAGACCCAGTACTTC.

The chain carries TRBV6-1 and TRBJ2-1; 10 bases are shared with TRBD2. The CDR3 is 15 amino acids. In germline, CDR1 is MNHNS, CDR2 SASEGT. Trimming removed 7 bases from V and 3 bases from J; junction bases left unmatched: 6. As DNA, the CDR3 is TGTGCCAGCACCCCGGGACTAGCGCGCTACAATGAGCAGTTCTTC. It translates to CASTPGLARYNEQFF.

The rearrangement joins TRBV5-5 to TRBJ2-6; 11 bases match TRBD1. CDR3 length: 19 amino acids. The germline V gene has CDR1 SGHKS and CDR2 YYEKEE (reference sequence). J was trimmed by 1 base and V by 4 bases; bases with no gene match: 10. In DNA form, the CDR3 reads TGTGCCAGCAGCCCCACCTTGGGGACAGGGGGTTCTGGGGCCAACGTCCTGACTTTC. Protein: CASSPTLGTGGSGANVLTF.

This clone was detected only a few times. This chain links TRBV10-2 with TRBJ2-5; no reliable D call. Germline values: CDR1 WSHSY, CDR2 SAAADI. This CDR3 comprises 12 residues. Trimming removed 0 bases from V and 4 bases from J, with 3 bases in between. For the CDR3, the DNA is TGCGCCAGCAGTGAGTCGGGAGAGACCCAGTACTTC. It specifies CASSESGETQYF.

This chain connects TRBV5-1 to TRBJ1-4; D is perhaps TRBD1 (6 bases). Trimming cost V 0 bases and J 3 bases, with 9 bases left between them. Germline CDR1 is SGHRS and CDR2 is YFSETQ. The CDR3 contains 15 residues. The CDR3 DNA reads TGCGCCAGCAGCTTGGAGGGGGACCCTAATGAAAAACTGTTTTTT. It specifies CASSLEGDPNEKLFF.

CDR3: CASTPGGEYGYTF. The CDR3 DNA is TGTGCCAGTACGCCAGGAGGTGAGTATGGCTACACCTTC. The V and J genes are TRBV19 and TRBJ1-2; D gene ambiguous. This CDR3 has 13 residues. Looked up from germline, CDR1 is LNHDA and CDR2 is SQIVND (reference sequence). V shed 7 bases and J shed 5 bases, with 14 bases lying between them.

The J gene is TRBJ2-4, the V gene TRBV18; TRBD2 is a possible D gene (5 bases). The CDR3 has 17 residues. The V gene lost 3 bases and the J gene lost 7 bases, with 22 bases spanning the gap. In germline, CDR1 is KGHSH, CDR2 LQKENI. CDR3 nucleotide sequence: TGTGCCAGCTCACCCCAAAAGCGGCACTTAGCAACGAACATTCAGTACTTC. This encodes CASSPQKRHLATNIQYF. The variable domain in full, with the rest retrieved from reference TRBV18 and TRBJ2-4, is NAGVMQNPRHLVRRRGQEARLRCSPMKGHSHVYWYRQLPEEGLKFMVYLQKENIIDESGMPKERFSAEFPKEGPSILRIQQVVRGDSAAYFCASSPQKRHLATNIQYFGAGTRLSVL.

The V call is TRBV28, the J call TRBJ2-3; a weak D match, TRBD1 (5 bases). The CDR3 sequence is 14 residues long. Germline values: CDR1 MDHEN, CDR2 SYDVKM. V was clipped by 7 bases and J by 3 bases, with 14 bases between them. CDR3 amino acids: CASNLGRGTDTQYF. The CDR3 DNA is TGTGCCAGCAATTTGGGAAGGGGTACAGATACGCAGTATTTT.

The chain uses TRBV2 and TRBJ2-1, with 8 bases matching TRBD1. V dropped 11 bases and J dropped 6; count of bases not matched to a gene: 9. The CDR3 is 13 amino acids. CDR1 and CDR2 (germline): SNHLY, FYNNEI. CDR3 sequence reads: CAGDRGAGNEQFF. The CDR3 region has the DNA TGTGCCGGCGACAGGGGTGCGGGCAATGAGCAGTTCTTC.

V gene TRBV27 combines with J gene TRBJ2-5; TRBD1 or TRBD2 may be the D gene (6 bases each). Germline loops: CDR1 MNHEY, CDR2 SMNVEV (reference sequence). The V gene lost 6 bases and the J gene lost 5 bases, with 22 bases spanning the gap. The CDR3 is 16 residues long. CDR3 nucleotide sequence: TGTGCCAGCAGGTCCAACAGGGAGGCTACGATGGAGACCCAGTACTTC. Translated: CASRSNREATMETQYF.

Here the CDR3 DNA reads TGTGCCAGCAGTGGCCAGGGAATCACAGATACGCAGTATTTT. Translation gives CASSGQGITDTQYF. This chain joins TRBV5-6 and TRBJ2-3; a weak D match, TRBD1 (5 bases). The V gene's germline CDR1 is SGHDT and CDR2 YYEEEE. This CDR3 has 14 residues. V gave up 5 bases and J gave up 2 bases, with 12 bases separating them. Full variable domain (outside the CDR3, taken from reference TRBV5-6 and TRBJ2-3): DAGVTQSPTHLIKTRGQQVTLRCSPKSGHDTVSWYQQALGQGPQFIFQYYEEEERQRGNFPDRFSGHQFPNYSSELNVNALLLGDSALYLCASSGQGITDTQYFGPGTRLTVL.

The rearrangement uses TRBV14 and TRBJ1-3; D may be TRBD1 (6 bases). Germline values: CDR1 SGHDN, CDR2 FVKESK. The length of the CDR3 is 16 residues. The V and J ends lost 2 bases and 4 bases respectively, with 15 bases between them. The CDR3 DNA reads as TGTGCCAGCAGCCAACAAAACAGGGCTTTCGGAAACACCATATATTTT. Protein sequence: CASSQQNRAFGNTIYF. Full variable domain (missing parts from reference TRBV14 and TRBJ1-3): EAGVTQFPSHSVIEKGQTVTLRCDPISGHDNLYWYRRVMGKEIKFLLHFVKESKQDESGMPNNRFLAERTGGTYSTLKVQPAELEDSGVYFCASSQQNRAFGNTIYFGEGSWLTVV.

This chain connects TRBV18 to TRBJ1-4; D is ambiguous. This CDR3 region has 14 residues. V lost 2 bases and J 1 base, leaving 5 bases between the germline ends. Germline V gene sequence: CDR1 KGHSH, CDR2 LQKENI. The CDR3 DNA reads as TGTGCCAGCTCACCAGGATTAACTAATGAAAAACTGTTTTTT. It specifies CASSPGLTNEKLFF.

The genes are TRBV6-5 and TRBJ1-5; tentative D call: TRBD1 (5 bases). Trimming stripped 6 bases from V and 6 bases from J, with 12 bases between. Per germline, CDR1 MNHEY and CDR2 SVGAGI. The CDR3 spans 13 residues. The CDR3 sequence: CASSETVGQPQHF. CDR3 nucleotide sequence: TGTGCCAGCAGCGAGACAGTGGGTCAGCCCCAGCATTTT.

This clone has a single count. The chain couples TRBV4-1 to TRBJ2-1; D is perhaps TRBD1 (5 bases). V was trimmed by 3 bases and J by 4 bases, leaving 16 bases between them. CDR3 length: 16 amino acids. The germline gives CDR1 MGHRA, CDR2 YSYEKL. The CDR3 nucleotides read TGCGCCAGCAGCCAGCCCAAGGACAAAAGGTACAATGAGCAGTTCTTC. Translating it yields CASSQPKDKRYNEQFF.

The chain is built from TRBV10-1 and TRBJ2-6, with D hard to call. The CDR3 covers 16 residues. In germline, CDR1 is WNHNN, CDR2 SYGVQD (reference sequence). Trimming removed 0 bases at V and 2 bases at J, with 8 bases between. DNA for the CDR3: TGCGCCAGCAGTGAGTCGGTAAACCCTGGGGCCAACGTCCTGACTTTC. Translated, it gives CASSESVNPGANVLTF.

The J gene is TRBJ1-1, the V gene TRBV29-1; D might be TRBD1 (6 bases). This CDR3 has 14 residues. The germline gives CDR1 SQVTM, CDR2 ANQGSEA. Trimming took off 4 bases at V and 0 bases at J, with 12 bases between the two ends. The CDR3 reads CSVVPQGMNTEAFF. Written as DNA, the CDR3 is TGCAGCGTTGTCCCCCAGGGGATGAACACTGAAGCTTTCTTT.

This clone was observed a handful of times. The chain carries TRBV30 and TRBJ1-1, with a possible D match to TRBD1 (5 bases). The V gene lost 0 bases and the J gene lost 10 bases, with 18 bases spanning the gap. Germline V gene data show CDR1 as GTSNPN and CDR2 as SVGIG (reference sequence). The CDR3 consists of 14 residues. This CDR3 is CAWSVRGGSVSAFF. CDR3 bases: TGTGCCTGGAGTGTAAGGGGAGGGTCCGTCTCAGCTTTCTTT.

The chain links TRBV11-2 to TRBJ2-3; 10 bases line up with TRBD1. Per the germline V gene, CDR1 is SGHAT and CDR2 is FQNNGV. With 4 bases clipped from V and 4 bases from J, the junction kept 8 bases outside the gene matches. The CDR3 covers 16 residues. The DNA for the CDR3 is TGTGCCAGCAGCTCCAGACAGGGGGCGGTTTCAGATACGCAGTATTTT. Translation: CASSSRQGAVSDTQYF.

This chain connects TRBV7-6 to TRBJ2-2; either TRBD1 or TRBD2 may supply D (5 bases each). CDR1 is SGHVS and CDR2 is FNYEAQ in the germline V gene. The CDR3 is 16 residues long. V dropped 5 bases and J dropped 2 bases, with 15 bases sitting between them. Here the CDR3 reads CASSRSVGANTGELFF. The CDR3 nucleotides are TGTGCCAGCAGCCGTAGCGTAGGGGCAAACACCGGGGAGCTGTTTTTT.

J is TRBJ1-3 and V is TRBV5-1; D not resolved. The CDR3 is 19 amino acids. V was pared by 0 bases and J by 7 bases, with 26 bases between. From germline, CDR1 is SGHRS and CDR2 YFSETQ. The DNA for the CDR3 is TGCGCCAGCAGCTTGGGGGGAGTCGGATCGGATTCTGATTGGAACACCATATATTTT. Protein product: CASSLGGVGSDSDWNTIYF.

This clone occurred a few times. The chain couples TRBV19 to TRBJ1-1, with D tentatively TRBD1 (6 bases). This CDR3 is built from 13 residues. V dropped 5 bases and J dropped 4 bases, with 11 bases sitting between them. Germline CDR1 LNHDA, CDR2 SQIVND (reference sequence). The CDR3 bases are TGTGCCAGTAGTCCACTCAGGGGCACTGAAGCTTTCTTT. Its translation is CASSPLRGTEAFF.

The rearrangement joins TRBV5-1 to TRBJ2-7, with TRBD2 matching over 7 bases. The CDR3 sequence is 15 residues long. Germline lookup yields CDR1 SGHRS and CDR2 YFSETQ. Trimming removed 4 bases from V and 2 bases from J; junction bases left unmatched: 9. The CDR3 nucleotides are TGCGCCAGCAGCCCCCGGAGTGCGGGGGCCTACGAGCAGTACTTC. Protein sequence: CASSPRSAGAYEQYF.

This rearrangement joins TRBV11-3 to TRBJ2-1, with D possibly matching TRBD2 (6 bases). V lost 1 base, J lost 6 bases, and 10 bases lay in between. This CDR3 spans 14 amino acids. Germline V lookup: CDR1 SGHNT, CDR2 YENEEA. CDR3 protein: CASSLAGEVNEQFF. The CDR3 DNA sequence: TGTGCCAGCAGCTTAGCGGGGGAGGTCAATGAGCAGTTCTTC. Full variable domain (remainder filled in from reference TRBV11-3 and TRBJ2-1): EAGVVQSPRYKIIEKKQPVAFWCNPISGHNTLYWYLQNLGQGPELLIRYENEEAVDDSQLPKDRFSAERLKGVDSTLKIQPAELGDSAVYLCASSLAGEVNEQFFGPGTRLTVL.

In its sample, this clone was seen once. CDR3 in DNA: TGTGCCAGCAGCTTAGGTAGCGGCGGCTGGGATACGCAGTATTTT. This codes for CASSLGSGGWDTQYF. This chain links TRBV11-3 with TRBJ2-3, with D perhaps TRBD2 (6 bases). This CDR3 contains 15 residues. The V end lost 1 base, the J end lost 6 bases, and 14 bases lay between the germline ends. From germline, CDR1 is SGHNT and CDR2 YENEEA.